This entry is about one TCR beta chain. Its antigen is still unknown. The source of the sample is a study of shared clonotypes between healthy human individuals. Study-level background: Donors were a couple of women and a few men aged 18 to 49.

Genomic DNA of each subset was evenly split across several immunoSEQ plates. Each replicate PCR on the sorted subsets used roughly 210 ng DNA (around 30,000 T cell genomes). TCRdb's copy holds only in-frame clones and misses some; the assay was immunoSEQ multiplex PCR. The profile shows 1.5 million to 2.5 million clones, roughly 95% of them singletons. CD45RO-negative, CCR7-positively selected cells formed the naive CD8 fraction, excluding terminally differentiated effector memory CD45RA+ cells. CDR3 size: 14 residues. V was trimmed by 3 bases and J by 2 bases, leaving 10 bases between them. CDR1 is SGHTA and CDR2 is FQGNSA in the germline V gene. The study's findings and limits: Generally, estimated richness proved larger in naive subsets than it did in memory subsets.

The chain carries TRBV7-2 and TRBJ1-1, with a tentative D call TRBD1 (6 bases). What was sequenced was naive CD8+ T cells sorted from blood. This sequence originates from a man aged 18 to 29 in good health. The CDR3, as DNA: TGTGCCAGCAGCTTCGGGGGGCTTAACACTGAAGCTTTCTTT. Translation gives CASSFGGLNTEAFF.